This T cell receptor beta chain was observed in a study of early T cells in non-severe SARS-CoV-2 infection. The CDR3 consists of 13 residues. In germline, CDR1 is ENHRY, CDR2 SYGVKD. The trim removed 4 bases at V and 5 bases at J, leaving 2 bases unmatched. TCRdb reanalysed the 5' RACE reads using MiXCR and keeps one entry per CDR3 protein. The sample lists approximately 76,000 distinct CDR3 sequences; 11% to 15% were seen once. The TCR was taken from an adult who was a healthcare worker with PCR-confirmed SARS-CoV-2 infection or an uninfected control (not recorded which). The rearrangement uses TRBV10-3 and TRBJ2-1; 7 bases are shared with TRBD2. Sequencing was done on a sample of whole blood. The CDR3 nucleotides are TGTGCCATCAGTGTACGGGGGGACAATGAGCAGTTCTTC. Its protein product is CAISVRGDNEQFF.